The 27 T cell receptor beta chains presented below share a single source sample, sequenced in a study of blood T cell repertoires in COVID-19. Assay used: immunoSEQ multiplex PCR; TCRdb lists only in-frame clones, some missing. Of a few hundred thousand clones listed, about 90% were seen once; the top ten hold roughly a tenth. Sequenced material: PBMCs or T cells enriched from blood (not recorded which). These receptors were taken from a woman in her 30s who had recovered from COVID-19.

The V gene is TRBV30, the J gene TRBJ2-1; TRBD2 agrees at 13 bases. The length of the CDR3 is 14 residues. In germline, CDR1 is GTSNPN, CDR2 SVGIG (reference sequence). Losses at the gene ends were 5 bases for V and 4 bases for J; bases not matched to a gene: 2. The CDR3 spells CAWEGLAGYNEQFF. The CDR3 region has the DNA TGTGCCTGGGAGGGACTAGCGGGATACAATGAGCAGTTCTTC. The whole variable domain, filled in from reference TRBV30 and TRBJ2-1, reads SQTIHQWPATLVQPVGSPLSLECTVEGTSNPNLYWYRQAAGRGLQLLFYSVGIGQISSEVPQNLSASRPQDRQFILSSKKLLLSDSGFYLCAWEGLAGYNEQFFGPGTRLTVL.

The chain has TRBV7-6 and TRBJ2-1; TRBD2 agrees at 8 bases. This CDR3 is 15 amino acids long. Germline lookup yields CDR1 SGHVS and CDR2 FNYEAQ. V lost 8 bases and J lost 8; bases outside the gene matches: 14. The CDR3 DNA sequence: TGTGCCAGCGGGTGGGTTGGCGGGAGGTTAGATGAGCAGTTCTTC. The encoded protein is CASGWVGGRLDEQFF.

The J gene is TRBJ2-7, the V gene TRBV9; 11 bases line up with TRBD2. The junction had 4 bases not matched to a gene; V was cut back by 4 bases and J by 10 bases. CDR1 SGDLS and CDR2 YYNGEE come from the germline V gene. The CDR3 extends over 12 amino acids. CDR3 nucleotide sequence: TGTGCCAGCAGCACTACTAGCGGGAGACAGTACTTC. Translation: CASSTTSGRQYF.

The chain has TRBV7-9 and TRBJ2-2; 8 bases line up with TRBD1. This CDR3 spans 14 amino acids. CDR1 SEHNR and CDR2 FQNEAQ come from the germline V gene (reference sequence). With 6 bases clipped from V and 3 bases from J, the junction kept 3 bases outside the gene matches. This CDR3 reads CASSPTGDTGELFF. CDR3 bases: TGTGCCAGCAGTCCGACAGGGGACACCGGGGAGCTGTTTTTT.

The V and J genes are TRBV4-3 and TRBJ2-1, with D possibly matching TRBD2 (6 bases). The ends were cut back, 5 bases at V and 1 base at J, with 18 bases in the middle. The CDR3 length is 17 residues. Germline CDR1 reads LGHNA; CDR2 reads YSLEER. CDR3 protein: CASSTIKRVGSYNEQFF. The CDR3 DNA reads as TGCGCCAGCAGCACCATTAAGCGGGTCGGATCCTACAATGAGCAGTTCTTC.

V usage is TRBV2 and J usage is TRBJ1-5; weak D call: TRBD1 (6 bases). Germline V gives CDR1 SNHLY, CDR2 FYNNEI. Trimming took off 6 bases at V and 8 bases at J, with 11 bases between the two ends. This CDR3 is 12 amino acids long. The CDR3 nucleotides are TGTGCCAGCAGGGACAGTCAGGAGCCCCAGCATTTT. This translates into CASRDSQEPQHF.

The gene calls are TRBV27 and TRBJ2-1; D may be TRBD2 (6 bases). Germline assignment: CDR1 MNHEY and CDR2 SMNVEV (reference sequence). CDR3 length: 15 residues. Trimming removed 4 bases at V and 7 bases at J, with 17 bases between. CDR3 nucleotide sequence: TGTGCCAGCAGTTCCCGCCGGGCGGGAACAAATGAGCAGTTCTTC. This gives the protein CASSSRRAGTNEQFF.

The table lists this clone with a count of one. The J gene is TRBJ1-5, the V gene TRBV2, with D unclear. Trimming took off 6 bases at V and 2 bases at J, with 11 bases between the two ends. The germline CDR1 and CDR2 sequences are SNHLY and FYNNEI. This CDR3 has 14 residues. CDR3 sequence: CASRGILGNQPQHF. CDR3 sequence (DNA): TGTGCCAGCAGGGGAATACTAGGCAATCAGCCCCAGCATTTT.

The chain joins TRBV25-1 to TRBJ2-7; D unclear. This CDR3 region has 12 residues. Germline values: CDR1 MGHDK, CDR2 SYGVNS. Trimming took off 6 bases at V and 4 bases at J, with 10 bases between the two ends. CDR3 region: CASSPSGYEQYF. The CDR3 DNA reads TGTGCCAGCAGCCCCTCCGGGTACGAGCAGTACTTC.

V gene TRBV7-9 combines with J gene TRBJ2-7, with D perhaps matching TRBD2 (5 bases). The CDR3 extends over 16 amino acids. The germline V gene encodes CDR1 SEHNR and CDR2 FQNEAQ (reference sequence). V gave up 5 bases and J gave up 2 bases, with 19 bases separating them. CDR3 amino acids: CASSIRGSLPTYEQYF. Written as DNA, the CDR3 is TGTGCCAGCAGCATCCGAGGGTCCCTTCCTACCTACGAGCAGTACTTC.

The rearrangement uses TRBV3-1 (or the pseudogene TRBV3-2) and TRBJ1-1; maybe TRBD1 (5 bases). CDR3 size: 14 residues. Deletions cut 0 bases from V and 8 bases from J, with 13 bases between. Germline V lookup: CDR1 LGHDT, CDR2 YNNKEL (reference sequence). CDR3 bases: TGTGCCAGCAGCCAAGAAGGTTCAGGGTTAGAAGCTTTCTTT. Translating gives CASSQEGSGLEAFF.

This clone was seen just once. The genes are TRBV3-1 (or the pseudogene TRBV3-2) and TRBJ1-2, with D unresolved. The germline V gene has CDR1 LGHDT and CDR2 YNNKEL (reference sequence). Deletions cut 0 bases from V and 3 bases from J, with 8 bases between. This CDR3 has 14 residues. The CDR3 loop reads CASSQDRSYYGYTF. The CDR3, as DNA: TGTGCCAGCAGCCAAGATCGCAGTTACTATGGCTACACCTTC.

The CDR3 sequence: CASSPAGAAEAFF. Here the CDR3 DNA reads TGCGCCAGCAGCCCTGCGGGGGCCGCTGAAGCTTTCTTT. This chain links TRBV10-2 with TRBJ1-1; D is perhaps TRBD1 (6 bases). The V end was cut by 6 bases, the J end by 6 bases, with 14 bases between. This CDR3 is 13 amino acids long. Germline V gives CDR1 WSHSY, CDR2 SAAADI.

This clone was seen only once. Written as DNA, the CDR3 is TGCAGCGTTGTTATCCAGGGCCTAGTGAATGAGCAGTTCTTC. This codes for CSVVIQGLVNEQFF. The chain uses TRBV29-1 and TRBJ2-1, with D perhaps TRBD1 (5 bases). Germline CDR1 is SQVTM and CDR2 is ANQGSEA. Trimming cost V 4 bases and J 7 bases, with 17 bases left between them. This CDR3 region has 14 residues.

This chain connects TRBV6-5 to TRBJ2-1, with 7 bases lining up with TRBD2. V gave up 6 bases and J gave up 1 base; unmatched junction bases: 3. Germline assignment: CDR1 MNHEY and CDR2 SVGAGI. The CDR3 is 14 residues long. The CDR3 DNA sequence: TGTGCCAGCAGCCCCGGGGGGTCCTACAATGAGCAGTTCTTC. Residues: CASSPGGSYNEQFF.

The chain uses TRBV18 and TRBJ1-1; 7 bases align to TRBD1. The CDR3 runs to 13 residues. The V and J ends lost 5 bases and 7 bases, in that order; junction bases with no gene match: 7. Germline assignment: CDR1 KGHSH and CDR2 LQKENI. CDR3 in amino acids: CASSTLQGIEAFF. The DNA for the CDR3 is TGTGCCAGCTCAACCTTACAGGGGATTGAAGCTTTCTTT.

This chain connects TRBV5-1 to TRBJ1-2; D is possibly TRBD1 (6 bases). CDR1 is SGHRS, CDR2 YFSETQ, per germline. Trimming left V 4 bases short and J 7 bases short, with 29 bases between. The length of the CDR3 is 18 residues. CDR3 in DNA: TGCGCCAGCAGCCCCGGTTCGTGGGTCGTGGACAGCAGCAGTGGCTACACCTTC. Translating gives CASSPGSWVVDSSSGYTF.

The chain's CDR3 is CASSQQGVGYGYTF. The CDR3 nucleotides are TGTGCCAGCAGTCAGCAGGGGGTGGGCTATGGCTACACCTTC. The gene calls are TRBV6-5 and TRBJ1-2; 7 bases match TRBD1. The CDR3 has 14 residues. The V gene's germline CDR1 is MNHEY and CDR2 SVGAGI. Germline trimming cut 5 bases from V and 4 bases from J; bases unmatched to any gene: 7.

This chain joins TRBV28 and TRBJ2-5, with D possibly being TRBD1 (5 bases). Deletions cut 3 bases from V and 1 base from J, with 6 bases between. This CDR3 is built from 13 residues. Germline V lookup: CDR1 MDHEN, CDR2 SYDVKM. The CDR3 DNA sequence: TGTGCCAGCAGTTTTGACAGCCAAGAGACCCAGTACTTC. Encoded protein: CASSFDSQETQYF.

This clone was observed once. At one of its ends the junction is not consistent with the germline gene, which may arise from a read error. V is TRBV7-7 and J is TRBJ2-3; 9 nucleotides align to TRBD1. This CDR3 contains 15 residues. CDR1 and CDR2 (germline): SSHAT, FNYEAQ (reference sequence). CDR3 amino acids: CASSLGQGETDTQYF. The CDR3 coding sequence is TGTGCTAGCAGCCTGGGACAGGGCGAAACAGATACGCAGTATTTT.

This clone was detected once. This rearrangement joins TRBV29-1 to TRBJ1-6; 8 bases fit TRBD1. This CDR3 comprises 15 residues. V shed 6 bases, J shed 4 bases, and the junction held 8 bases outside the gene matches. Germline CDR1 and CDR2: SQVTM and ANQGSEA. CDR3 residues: CSVQDRGGYNSPLHF. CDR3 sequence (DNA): TGCAGCGTCCAAGACAGGGGCGGTTATAATTCACCCCTCCACTTT.

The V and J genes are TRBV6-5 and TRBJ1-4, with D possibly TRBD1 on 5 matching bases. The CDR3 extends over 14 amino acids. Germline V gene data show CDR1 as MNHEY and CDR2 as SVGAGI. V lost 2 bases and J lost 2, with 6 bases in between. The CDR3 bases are TGTGCCAGCAGTTACGGGGGGACTAATGAAAAACTGTTTTTT. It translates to CASSYGGTNEKLFF.

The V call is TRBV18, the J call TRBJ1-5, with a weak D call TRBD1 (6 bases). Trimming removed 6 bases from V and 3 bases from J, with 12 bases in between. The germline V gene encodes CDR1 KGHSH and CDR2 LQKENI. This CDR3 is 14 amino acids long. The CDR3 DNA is TGTGCCAGCTCGCCTGGACAGTTCAATCAGCCCCAGCATTTT. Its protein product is CASSPGQFNQPQHF. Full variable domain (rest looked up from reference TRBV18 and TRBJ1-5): NAGVMQNPRHLVRRRGQEARLRCSPMKGHSHVYWYRQLPEEGLKFMVYLQKENIIDESGMPKERFSAEFPKEGPSILRIQQVVRGDSAAYFCASSPGQFNQPQHFGDGTRLSIL.

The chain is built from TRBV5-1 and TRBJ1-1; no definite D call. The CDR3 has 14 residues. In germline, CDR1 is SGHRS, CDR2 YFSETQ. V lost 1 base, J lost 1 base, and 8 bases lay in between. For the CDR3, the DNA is TGCGCCAGCAGCTTGTATCACAGGAACACTGAAGCTTTCTTT. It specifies CASSLYHRNTEAFF.

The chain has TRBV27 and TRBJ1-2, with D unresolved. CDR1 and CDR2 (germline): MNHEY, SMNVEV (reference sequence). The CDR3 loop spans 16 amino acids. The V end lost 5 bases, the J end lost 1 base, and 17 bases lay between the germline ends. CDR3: CASSLISGYDNYGYTF. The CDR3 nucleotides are TGTGCCAGCAGTCTCATTTCAGGATACGATAACTATGGCTACACCTTC.

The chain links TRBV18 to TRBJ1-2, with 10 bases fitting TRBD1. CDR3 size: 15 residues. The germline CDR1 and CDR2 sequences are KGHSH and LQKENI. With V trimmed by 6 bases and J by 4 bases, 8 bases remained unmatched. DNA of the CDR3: TGTGCCAGCTCCCCGACAGGGGGCTGGGGCTATGGCTACACCTTC. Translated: CASSPTGGWGYGYTF.

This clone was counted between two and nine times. CDR3 in amino acids: CAISESTTVHEQYF. Written as DNA, the CDR3 is TGTGCCATCAGTGAGTCAACGACAGTACACGAGCAGTACTTC. V and J are TRBV10-3 and TRBJ2-7; D perhaps matches TRBD1 (5 bases). V was trimmed by 0 bases and J by 5 bases, leaving 11 bases between them. The germline V gene encodes CDR1 ENHRY and CDR2 SYGVKD. The CDR3 extends over 14 amino acids.